The rows below give T cell receptor beta chains drawn from one sample of a study of blood T cell repertoires in COVID-19. Generated by immunoSEQ multiplex PCR, the TCRdb table keeps only in-frame clones and is missing some. The sample includes 200,000 to 250,000 clones, approximately 86% seen only once; the top ten take 9% to 12%. Sequencing was done on a sample of PBMCs or T cells enriched from blood (not recorded which). These receptors came from a man aged 18 to 29 with acute COVID-19. The CDR3 runs from the conserved cysteine through the conserved F or W. D genes are given only for firm matches. Size values are once, few and many counts, or a class for expanded clones, and some rows have none.

TGTGCCAGCATTGAGACTCAGACCTATGGCTACACCTTC,CASIETQTYGYTF,.,.,TRBJ1-2,TRBV28
TGTGCCAGCAGTTTAACGACAGCCACCGGGGAGCTGTTTTTT,CASSLTTATGELFF,.,.,TRBJ2-2,TRBV28
TGTGCCAGCAGCATTACCCGGGAGCGGAACAATGAGCAGTTCTTC,CASSITRERNNEQFF,.,.,TRBJ2-1,TRBV7-6
TGTGCCAGCAGCTTATACAGGGGACTTAACTATGGCTACACCTTC,CASSLYRGLNYGYTF,.,TRBD1,TRBJ1-2,TRBV5-5
TGTGCCAGCAGCCAAGACGTTCGACAGGGCCCTTTTTCGCGGGGGAACACTGAAGCTTTCTTT,CASSQDVRQGPFSRGNTEAFF,few,TRBD1,TRBJ1-1,TRBV14
TGTGCCAGCTCACCGGGACTAGCGGGAGATTCAGCGCATGAGCAGTTCTTC,CASSPGLAGDSAHEQFF,.,TRBD2,TRBJ2-1,TRBV18
TGTGCCAGCAGCTTAGATTCGAGCTCTAACTACGAGCAGTACTTC,CASSLDSSSNYEQYF,.,.,TRBJ2-7,TRBV7-2
TGTGCCAGCAGTCCGTGGGACAGGGGGCGCTCTGGGGCCAACGTCCTGACTTTC,CASSPWDRGRSGANVLTF,.,TRBD1,TRBJ2-6,TRBV28
TGTGCCAGTACCCCGGAGAGGAACTATGGCTACACCTTC,CASTPERNYGYTF,.,.,TRBJ1-2,TRBV19
TGTGCCAGCAGCCAAGATCTGGCTAGCGGGACAAACACAGATACGCAGTATTTT,CASSQDLASGTNTDTQYF,.,TRBD2,TRBJ2-3,TRBV3-1/TRBV3-2
TGTGCCAGCAGTGCCCAGGACTACGAGCAGTACTTC,CASSAQDYEQYF,.,.,TRBJ2-7,TRBV2
TGTGCCAGCGGACGGGGGGGCTCCTACAATGAGCAGTTCTTC,CASGRGGSYNEQFF,.,TRBD2,TRBJ2-1,TRBV28
TGTGCCTGGACGGGACAGACCAACACTGAAGCTTTCTTT,CAWTGQTNTEAFF,.,TRBD1,TRBJ1-1,TRBV30
TGTGCCAGCTCACCATCAGAGGGGGCAAGCGAGCAGTACTTC,CASSPSEGASEQYF,.,TRBD1,TRBJ2-7,TRBV18
TGTGCCAGCAGCCCCCGACAGGGAGGTATTAGTGGAACTAATGAAAAACTGTTTTTT,CASSPRQGGISGTNEKLFF,.,TRBD1,TRBJ1-4,TRBV4-2
TGTGCCAGCAGCTTAGCCCGGGACAACTACGAGCAGTACTTC,CASSLARDNYEQYF,.,.,TRBJ2-7,TRBV7-2
TGTGCCAGCAGCAAAGAAGTCAGGATCACAGATACGCAGTATTTT,CASSKEVRITDTQYF,.,.,TRBJ2-3,TRBV21-1
TGTGCCAGCATGGGACATGCAACTAATGAAAAACTGTTTTTT,CASMGHATNEKLFF,.,.,TRBJ1-4,TRBV27
TGTGCCAGCAGTTTTGGGGCCCCCTACGAGCAGTACTTC,CASSFGAPYEQYF,.,.,TRBJ2-7,TRBV27
TGTGCCAGCAGTGTCCCTGCTAGCGGGAGCCACGGTGAGCAGTTCTTC,CASSVPASGSHGEQFF,.,TRBD2,TRBJ2-1,TRBV2
TGTGCCAGCAGCCACCAGGGTTCCTATGGCTACACCTTC,CASSHQGSYGYTF,.,.,TRBJ1-2,TRBV2
TGTGCCAGCAGCCCGGCGGGGACTAGCGGGTACAATGAGCAGTTCTTC,CASSPAGTSGYNEQFF,few,TRBD2,TRBJ2-1,TRBV5-5
TGTGCCAGCAGCTTAGATCTCTGGACAGGGGGTTCAGATACGCAGTATTTT,CASSLDLWTGGSDTQYF,once,TRBD1,TRBJ2-3,TRBV11-2
TGTGCCAGCAGCCCTGGGACAGCTCGTCTTGAAAAACTGTTTTTT,CASSPGTARLEKLFF,.,TRBD1,TRBJ1-4,TRBV9
TGTGCCAGCAGCCGAGGAGAGACCCAGTACTTC,CASSRGETQYF,.,.,TRBJ2-5,TRBV3-1/TRBV3-2
TGTGCCAGCAGCCAAGCCAACAGGGCCGATGAGCAGTTCTTC,CASSQANRADEQFF,.,.,TRBJ2-1,TRBV4-2
TGCGCCAGCAGCTTGGACCCCGGGACTCGAATCTACAATGAGCAGTTCTTC,CASSLDPGTRIYNEQFF,.,.,TRBJ2-1,TRBV5-1
TGTGCCAGCAGCAAAGTGAGAAATGAGCAGTTCTTC,CASSKVRNEQFF,.,.,TRBJ2-1,TRBV21-1
TGTGCCAGCAGTGGCGACTTGGGACTAGCGGGAGTAGTCAAAAACATTCAGTACTTC,CASSGDLGLAGVVKNIQYF,.,TRBD2,TRBJ2-4,TRBV28
TGTGCCTGGAGCCCTTTAAGGACAGGGCCCGTGCAGCCCCAGCATTTT,CAWSPLRTGPVQPQHF,.,TRBD1,TRBJ1-5,TRBV30